Presented here are 16 T cell receptor beta chains from one specimen sequenced in a study of T cell responses to AZD1222 COVID-19 vaccine. Assay: immunoSEQ multiplex PCR; the TCRdb copy retains only in-frame clones and omits some. The sample consists of about 110,000 clones, more than 80% of them appearing once. This sample comprised peripheral blood, obtained on day 0 of AZD1222 vaccination. The source is an adult in good health.

This clone was picked up one time. The rearrangement uses TRBV19 and TRBJ2-3; D is ambiguous. V lost 5 bases to trimming and J lost 2 bases, with 17 bases between them. This CDR3 is 16 amino acids long. CDR1 is LNHDA and CDR2 is SQIVND in the germline V gene (reference sequence). The CDR3 spells CASSRQRPTHTDTQYF. CDR3 bases: TGTGCCAGTAGTCGGCAGCGACCCACCCACACAGATACGCAGTATTTT.

The genes are TRBV9 and TRBJ1-2; D gene unclear. In germline, CDR1 is SGDLS, CDR2 YYNGEE. Trimming pared 4 bases from V and 1 base from J, leaving 5 bases between. There are 12 residues in the CDR3. The CDR3 DNA reads TGTGCCAGCAGCCCGGATAACTATGGCTACACCTTC. Translation gives CASSPDNYGYTF. Combining the CDR3 with reference TRBV9 and TRBJ1-2 gives the whole variable domain DSGVTQTPKHLITATGQRVTLRCSPRSGDLSVYWYQQSLDQGLQFLIQYYNGEERAKGNILERFSAQQFPDLHSELNLSSLELGDSALYFCASSPDNYGYTFGSGTRLTVV.

The chain joins TRBV5-1 to TRBJ2-1; D may be TRBD2 (5 bases). This CDR3 contains 14 residues. V gave up 7 bases and J gave up 0 bases, with 11 bases separating them. In germline, CDR1 is SGHRS, CDR2 YFSETQ. CDR3 nucleotides: TGCGCCAGCCGCCGGGATCACTCCTACAATGAGCAGTTCTTC. Its translation is CASRRDHSYNEQFF.

This chain uses TRBV15 with TRBJ2-5; 8 nucleotides agree with TRBD2. The CDR3 contains 14 residues. The germline gives CDR1 LNHNV, CDR2 YYDKDF (reference sequence). V was pared by 4 bases and J by 4 bases, with 5 bases of the junction left unmatched. CDR3 nucleotides: TGTGCCACCAGCAAACGGGAGGGTCTAGAGACCCAGTACTTC. Translated, it gives CATSKREGLETQYF. The full variable domain, with the rest looked up from reference TRBV15 and TRBJ2-5, is DAMVIQNPRYQVTQFGKPVTLSCSQTLNHNVMYWYQQKSSQAPKLLFHYYDKDFNNEADTPDNFQSRRPNTSFCFLDIRSPGLGDTAMYLCATSKREGLETQYFGPGTRLLVL.

V is TRBV7-2 and J is TRBJ2-7; tentatively, D is TRBD1 or TRBD2 (5 bases each). CDR3 length: 17 amino acids. The ends were cut back, 5 bases at V and 0 bases at J, with 20 bases in the middle. The V gene's germline CDR1 is SGHTA and CDR2 FQGNSA. This chain's CDR3 is CASSTQAREGSSYEQYF. In DNA, the CDR3 is TGTGCCAGCAGCACACAAGCCAGGGAAGGGAGCTCCTACGAGCAGTACTTC.

This clone occurred a few times. J is TRBJ2-1 and V is TRBV4-1; no clear D gene. Trimming left V 1 base short and J 1 base short, with 8 bases between. The germline gives CDR1 MGHRA, CDR2 YSYEKL. This CDR3 has 15 amino acids. CDR3 amino acids: CASSQGTQSYNEQFF. The CDR3 coding sequence is TGCGCCAGCAGCCAAGGTACACAATCCTACAATGAGCAGTTCTTC.

In DNA form, the CDR3 reads TGTGCCAGCAGTTCCCGGTCAGCAGGGGAGACCCAGTACTTC. Translated: CASSSRSAGETQYF. The chain uses TRBV6-5 and TRBJ2-5, with a possible D match to TRBD1 (5 bases). V lost 4 bases and J lost 5, with 14 bases in between. Germline V lookup: CDR1 MNHEY, CDR2 SVGAGI. The CDR3 contains 14 residues.

Concerning this clone: In the same sample, other DNA sequences code for this CDR3. This chain uses TRBV7-9 with TRBJ1-2; no definite D call. The length of the CDR3 is 13 residues. V gave up 5 bases and J gave up 0 bases, with 7 bases separating them. Germline V gene data show CDR1 as SEHNR and CDR2 as FQNEAQ (reference sequence). The CDR3: CASSPGANYGYTF. Here the CDR3 DNA reads TGTGCCAGCAGCCCCGGAGCTAACTATGGCTACACCTTC.

This clone was found once. V and J are TRBV24-1 and TRBJ2-1, with 9 bases matching TRBD2. The CDR3 is 14 amino acids. The germline CDR1 and CDR2 sequences are KGHDR and SFDVKD. The ends lost 5 bases at V and 4 bases at J; junction bases unmatched: 2. The CDR3 bases are TGTGCCACCAGTGCAAGCGGGGGGTACAATGAGCAGTTCTTC. This translates into CATSASGGYNEQFF.

V gene TRBV10-3 combines with J gene TRBJ1-3; no clear D. The CDR3 spans 15 residues. V was cut by 10 bases and J by 0 bases, with 16 bases left in between. Germline CDR1 reads ENHRY; CDR2 reads SYGVKD. CDR3 nucleotides: TGTGCCACACGGGAACAGACCAGCTCTGGAAACACCATATATTTT. As protein: CATREQTSSGNTIYF.

CDR3 coding DNA: TGTGCCAGCAGCCCCCTCGGGACAATCGTCCACGAGCAGTACTTC. Translating it yields CASSPLGTIVHEQYF. This sequence joins TRBV5-4 and TRBJ2-7; possibly TRBD1 for D (6 bases). In germline, CDR1 is SGHNT, CDR2 YYREEE (reference sequence). There are 15 residues in the CDR3. The V and J ends lost 4 bases and 5 bases respectively, with 19 bases between them.

This chain uses TRBV6-2 or TRBV6-3 with TRBJ1-5; D uncertain. Per germline, CDR1 MNHEY and CDR2 SVGEGT. CDR3 length equals 13 residues. Trimming removed 1 base from V and 0 bases from J, with 1 base in between. The CDR3 region is CASSYFSNQPQHF. The CDR3 DNA sequence: TGTGCCAGCAGTTACTTTAGCAATCAGCCCCAGCATTTT.

The V call is TRBV5-1, the J call TRBJ1-3; perhaps TRBD1 as D (6 bases). The CDR3 is 20 residues long. Germline-derived CDR1 and CDR2 are SGHRS and YFSETQ. V was cut by 5 bases and J by 0 bases, with 27 bases left in between. CDR3 sequence: CASSFSGTPKNAVSGNTIYF. In DNA, the CDR3 is TGCGCCAGCAGTTTTTCGGGGACACCAAAAAACGCAGTCTCTGGAAACACCATATATTTT. Combining the CDR3 with reference TRBV5-1 and TRBJ1-3 gives the whole variable domain KAGVTQTPRYLIKTRGQQVTLSCSPISGHRSVSWYQQTPGQGLQFLFEYFSETQRNKGNFPGRFSGRQFSNSRSEMNVSTLELGDSALYLCASSFSGTPKNAVSGNTIYFGEGSWLTVV.

The chain couples TRBV7-2 to TRBJ2-1, with 7 positions matching TRBD2. The germline V gene has CDR1 SGHTA and CDR2 FQGNSA. Trimming removed 6 bases from V and 7 bases from J; junction bases left unmatched: 9. The CDR3 has 14 amino acids. CDR3 sequence: CASRSPGGRNEQFF. In DNA form, the CDR3 reads TGTGCCAGCAGGTCGCCCGGCGGGAGAAATGAGCAGTTCTTC. Variable domain in full (rest from reference TRBV7-2 and TRBJ2-1): GAGVSQSPSNKVTEKGKDVELRCDPISGHTALYWYRQSLGQGLEFLIYFQGNSAPDKSGLPSDRFSAERTGGSVSTLTIQRTQQEDSAVYLCASRSPGGRNEQFFGPGTRLTVL.

This chain links TRBV25-1 with TRBJ1-2, with D unclear. V lost 5 bases, J lost 4 bases, and 11 bases lay in between. CDR1 and CDR2 from the germline V gene are MGHDK and SYGVNS. The CDR3 is 13 residues long. CDR3 in amino acids: CASSRGSGYGYTF. DNA for the CDR3: TGTGCCAGCAGTCGGGGATCAGGCTATGGCTACACCTTC.

The CDR3 nucleotides read TGTGCCAGCAGCCTTTCGGCTACCCCTTACAATGAGCAGTTCTTC. Protein product: CASSLSATPYNEQFF. V is TRBV5-4 and J is TRBJ2-1; D ambiguous. Germline V lookup: CDR1 SGHNT, CDR2 YYREEE (reference sequence). The CDR3 runs 15 residues. V dropped 4 bases and J dropped 4 bases, with 15 bases sitting between them.